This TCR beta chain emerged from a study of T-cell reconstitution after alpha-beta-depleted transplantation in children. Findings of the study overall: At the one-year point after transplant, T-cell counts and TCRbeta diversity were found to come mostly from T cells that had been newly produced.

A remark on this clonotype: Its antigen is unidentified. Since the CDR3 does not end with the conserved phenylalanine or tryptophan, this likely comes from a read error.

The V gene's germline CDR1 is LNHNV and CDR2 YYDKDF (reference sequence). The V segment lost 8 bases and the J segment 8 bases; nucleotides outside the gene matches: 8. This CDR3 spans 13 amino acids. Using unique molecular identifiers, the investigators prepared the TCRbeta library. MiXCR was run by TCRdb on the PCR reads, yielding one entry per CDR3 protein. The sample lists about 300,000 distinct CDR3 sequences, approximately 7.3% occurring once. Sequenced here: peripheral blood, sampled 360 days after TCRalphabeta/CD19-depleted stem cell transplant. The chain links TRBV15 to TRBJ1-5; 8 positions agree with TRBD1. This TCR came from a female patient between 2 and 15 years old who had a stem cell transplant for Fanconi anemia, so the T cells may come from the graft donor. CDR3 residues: CATRYDRGEPQHS. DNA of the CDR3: TGTGCCACCCGCTACGACAGGGGTGAGCCCCAGCATTCT.